The present T cell receptor beta chain was sequenced within a study of shared clonotypes between healthy human individuals. Background on the study: Each donor's CD4 naive and CD4 memory cells filled three plates apiece, CD8 naive two, and CD8 memory one.

Study-level findings and limits: A few donors had around 5.2% of their naive CD4 clonotypes in common.

Replicate sorted-subset PCRs were loaded with roughly 200 ng DNA, about 28,000 T cell genomes. Clones were sequenced by immunoSEQ multiplex PCR, and TCRdb holds only the in-frame ones, with some missing. The sample yields more than 600,000 clones, around 90% seen once. This CDR3 comprises 19 residues. Losses at the gene ends were 3 bases for V and 6 bases for J; bases not matched to a gene: 19. CDR1 and CDR2 (germline): SEHNR, FQNEAQ (reference sequence). Points on this clone: Its antigen is unknown.

As defined, naive CD8 cells were CD45RO-negative and positively selected for CCR7, with terminally differentiated effector memory CD45RA+ cells excluded. The chain joins TRBV7-9 to TRBJ2-4; 8 nucleotides line up with TRBD1. The material sequenced was naive CD8+ T cells sorted from blood. The receptor was isolated from a man between 25 and 39 years old in good health. The CDR3 bases are TGTGCCAGCAGCTTGGGGGTGACGGCAGGGGGCGATCGGAGAAACATTCAGTACTTC. This codes for CASSLGVTAGGDRRNIQYF.